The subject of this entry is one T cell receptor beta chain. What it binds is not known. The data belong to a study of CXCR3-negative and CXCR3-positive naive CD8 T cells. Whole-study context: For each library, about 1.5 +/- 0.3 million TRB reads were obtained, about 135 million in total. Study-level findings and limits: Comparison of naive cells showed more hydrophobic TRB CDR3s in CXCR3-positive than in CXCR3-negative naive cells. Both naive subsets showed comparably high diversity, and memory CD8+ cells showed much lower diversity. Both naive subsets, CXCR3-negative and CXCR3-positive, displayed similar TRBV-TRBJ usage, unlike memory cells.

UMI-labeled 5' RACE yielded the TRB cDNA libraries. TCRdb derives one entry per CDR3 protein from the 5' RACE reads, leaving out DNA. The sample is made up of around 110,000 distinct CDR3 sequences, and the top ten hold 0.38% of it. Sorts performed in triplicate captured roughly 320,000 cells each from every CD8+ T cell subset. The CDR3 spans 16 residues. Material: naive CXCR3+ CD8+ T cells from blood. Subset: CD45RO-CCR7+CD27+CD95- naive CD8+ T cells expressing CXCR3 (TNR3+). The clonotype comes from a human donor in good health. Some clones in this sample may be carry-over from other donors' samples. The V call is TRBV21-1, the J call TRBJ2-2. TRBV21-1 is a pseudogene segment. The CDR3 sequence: CASSKAIGWNTGELFF.